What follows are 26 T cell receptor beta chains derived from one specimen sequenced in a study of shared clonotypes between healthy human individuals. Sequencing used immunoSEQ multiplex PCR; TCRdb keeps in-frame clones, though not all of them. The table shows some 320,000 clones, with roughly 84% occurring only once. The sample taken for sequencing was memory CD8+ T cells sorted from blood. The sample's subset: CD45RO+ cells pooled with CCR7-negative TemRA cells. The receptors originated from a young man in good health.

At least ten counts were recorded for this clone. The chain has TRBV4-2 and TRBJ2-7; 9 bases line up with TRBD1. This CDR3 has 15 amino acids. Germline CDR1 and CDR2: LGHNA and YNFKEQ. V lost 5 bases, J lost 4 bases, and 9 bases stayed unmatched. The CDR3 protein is CASSAIGTGPYEQYF. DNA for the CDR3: TGTGCCAGCAGCGCGATAGGGACAGGGCCTTACGAGCAGTACTTC.

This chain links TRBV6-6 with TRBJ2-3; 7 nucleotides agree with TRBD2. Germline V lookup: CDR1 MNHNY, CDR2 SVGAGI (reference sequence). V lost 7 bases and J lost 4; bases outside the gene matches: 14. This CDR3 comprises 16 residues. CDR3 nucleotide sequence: TGTGCCAGCACCGACCCCAGGACTAGGTCCCCAGATACGCAGTATTTT. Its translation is CASTDPRTRSPDTQYF.

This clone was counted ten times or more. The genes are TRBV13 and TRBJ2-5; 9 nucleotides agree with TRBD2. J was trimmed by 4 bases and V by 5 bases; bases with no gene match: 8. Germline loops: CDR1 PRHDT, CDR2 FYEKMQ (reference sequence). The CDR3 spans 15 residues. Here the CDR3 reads CASSDLGTSRETQYF. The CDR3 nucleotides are TGTGCCAGCAGCGACCTGGGGACTAGCCGAGAGACCCAGTACTTC.

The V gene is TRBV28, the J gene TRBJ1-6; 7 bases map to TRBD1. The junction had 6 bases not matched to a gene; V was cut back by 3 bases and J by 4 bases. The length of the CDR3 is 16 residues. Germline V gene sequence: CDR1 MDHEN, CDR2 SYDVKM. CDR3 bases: TGTGCCAGCAGTTTGATTAGGACAGGTTATAATTCACCCCTCCACTTT. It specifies CASSLIRTGYNSPLHF.

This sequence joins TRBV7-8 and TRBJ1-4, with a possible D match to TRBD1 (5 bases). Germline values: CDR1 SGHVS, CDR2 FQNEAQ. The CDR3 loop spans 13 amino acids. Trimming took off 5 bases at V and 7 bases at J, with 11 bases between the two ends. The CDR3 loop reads CASSPGDVEKLFF. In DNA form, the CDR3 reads TGTGCCAGCAGCCCGGGGGACGTTGAAAAACTGTTTTTT.

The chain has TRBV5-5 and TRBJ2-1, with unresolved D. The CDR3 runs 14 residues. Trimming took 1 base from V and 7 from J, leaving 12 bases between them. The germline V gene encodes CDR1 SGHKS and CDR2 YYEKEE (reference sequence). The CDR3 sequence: CASSLLPTMNEQFF. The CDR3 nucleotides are TGTGCCAGCAGCTTGCTCCCGACAATGAATGAGCAGTTCTTC.

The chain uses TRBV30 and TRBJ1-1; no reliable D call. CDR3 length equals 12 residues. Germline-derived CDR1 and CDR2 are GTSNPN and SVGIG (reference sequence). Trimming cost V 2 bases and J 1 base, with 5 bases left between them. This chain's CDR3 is CAWSPENTEAFF. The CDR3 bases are TGTGCCTGGAGTCCGGAGAACACTGAAGCTTTCTTT.

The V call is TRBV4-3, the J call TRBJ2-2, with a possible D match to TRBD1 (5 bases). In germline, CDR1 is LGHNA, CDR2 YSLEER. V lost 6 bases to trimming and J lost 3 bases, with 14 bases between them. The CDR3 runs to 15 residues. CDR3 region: CASRDRARDTGELFF. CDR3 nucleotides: TGCGCCAGCAGAGACAGAGCCCGGGACACCGGGGAGCTGTTTTTT.

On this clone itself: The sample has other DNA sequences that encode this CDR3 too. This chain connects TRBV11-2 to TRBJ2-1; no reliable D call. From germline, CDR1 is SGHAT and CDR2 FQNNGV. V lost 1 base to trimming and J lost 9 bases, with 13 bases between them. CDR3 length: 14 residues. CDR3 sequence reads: CASSLVGVDGEQFF. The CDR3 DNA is TGTGCCAGCAGCTTAGTCGGAGTTGACGGTGAGCAGTTCTTC.

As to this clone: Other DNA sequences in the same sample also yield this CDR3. CDR3 sequence: CASSLSAGGPDTQYF. In DNA, the CDR3 is TGTGCCAGCAGCTTATCAGCGGGAGGGCCAGATACGCAGTATTTT. This chain links TRBV7-9 with TRBJ2-3, with 10 positions matching TRBD2. The CDR3 has 15 residues. After removal of 2 bases from V and 4 bases from J, the junction contained 3 bases not matched to a gene. Germline CDR1 is SEHNR and CDR2 is FQNEAQ (reference sequence). Drawing the rest from reference TRBV7-9 and TRBJ2-3, the complete variable domain is DTGVSQNPRHKITKRGQNVTFRCDPISEHNRLYWYRQTLGQGPEFLTYFQNEAQLEKSRLLSDRFSAERPKGSFSTLEIQRTEQGDSAMYLCASSLSAGGPDTQYFGPGTRLTVL.

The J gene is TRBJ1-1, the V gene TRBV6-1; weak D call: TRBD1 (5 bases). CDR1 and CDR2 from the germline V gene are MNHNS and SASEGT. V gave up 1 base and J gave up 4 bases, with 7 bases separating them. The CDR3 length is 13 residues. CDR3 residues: CASSEGGGTEAFF. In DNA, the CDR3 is TGTGCCAGCAGTGAAGGTGGGGGCACTGAAGCTTTCTTT.

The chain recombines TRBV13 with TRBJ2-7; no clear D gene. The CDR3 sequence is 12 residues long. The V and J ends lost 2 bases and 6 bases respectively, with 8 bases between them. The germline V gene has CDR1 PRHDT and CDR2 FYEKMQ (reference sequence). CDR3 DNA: TGTGCCAGCAGCTTATCAGGTCTCGAGCAGTACTTC. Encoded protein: CASSLSGLEQYF. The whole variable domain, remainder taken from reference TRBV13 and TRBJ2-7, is AAGVIQSPRHLIKEKRETATLKCYPIPRHDTVYWYQQGPGQDPQFLISFYEKMQSDKGSIPDRFSAQQFSDYHSELNMSSLELGDSALYFCASSLSGLEQYFGPGTRLTVT.

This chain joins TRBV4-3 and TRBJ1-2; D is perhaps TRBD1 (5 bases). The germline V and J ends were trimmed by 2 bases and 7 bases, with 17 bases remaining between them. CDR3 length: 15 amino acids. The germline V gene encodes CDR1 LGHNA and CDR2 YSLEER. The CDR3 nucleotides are TGCGCCAGCAGCCAATGGTTGAGAGGGGCTGGTGGCTACACCTTC. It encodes CASSQWLRGAGGYTF.

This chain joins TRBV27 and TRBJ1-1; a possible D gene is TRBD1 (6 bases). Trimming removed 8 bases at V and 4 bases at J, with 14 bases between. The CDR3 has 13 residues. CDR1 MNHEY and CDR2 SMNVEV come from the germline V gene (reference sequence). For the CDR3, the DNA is TGTGCCAGCGCAGAAGGGGGGGGCACTGAAGCTTTCTTT. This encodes CASAEGGGTEAFF.

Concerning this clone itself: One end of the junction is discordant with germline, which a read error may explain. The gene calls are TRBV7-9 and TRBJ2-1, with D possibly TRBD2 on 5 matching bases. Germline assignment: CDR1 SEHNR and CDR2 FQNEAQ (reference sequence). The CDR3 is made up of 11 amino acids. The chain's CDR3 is CASSPGSSRVF. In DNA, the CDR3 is TGTGCCAGCAGCCCCGGCTCCTCGCGGGTCTTC. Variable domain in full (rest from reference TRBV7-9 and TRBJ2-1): DTGVSQNPRHKITKRGQNVTFRCDPISEHNRLYWYRQTLGQGPEFLTYFQNEAQLEKSRLLSDRFSAERPKGSFSTLEIQRTEQGDSAMYLCASSPGSSRVFGPGTRLTVL.

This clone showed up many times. The CDR3 DNA follows: TGTGCCAGCAGCCCTAATACCGCCGGGGAGCTGTTTTTT. Its translation: CASSPNTAGELFF. This chain connects TRBV7-3 to TRBJ2-2; D call uncertain. CDR3 length: 13 amino acids. V shed 5 bases and J shed 6 bases, with 10 bases lying between them. CDR1 and CDR2 from the germline V gene are SGHTA and FQGTGA.

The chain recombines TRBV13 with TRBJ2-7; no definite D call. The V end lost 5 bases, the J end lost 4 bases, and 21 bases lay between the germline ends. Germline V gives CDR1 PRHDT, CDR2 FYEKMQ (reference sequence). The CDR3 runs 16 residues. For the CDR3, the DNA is TGTGCCAGCAGCGCCTACCACGTTAGCAATCCATACGAGCAGTACTTC. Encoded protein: CASSAYHVSNPYEQYF.

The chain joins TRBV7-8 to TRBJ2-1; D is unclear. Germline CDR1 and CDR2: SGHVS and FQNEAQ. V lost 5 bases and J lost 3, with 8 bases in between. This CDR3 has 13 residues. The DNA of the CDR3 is TGTGCCAGCAGCCCCCCCGTCTACAATGAGCAGTTCTTC. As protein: CASSPPVYNEQFF.

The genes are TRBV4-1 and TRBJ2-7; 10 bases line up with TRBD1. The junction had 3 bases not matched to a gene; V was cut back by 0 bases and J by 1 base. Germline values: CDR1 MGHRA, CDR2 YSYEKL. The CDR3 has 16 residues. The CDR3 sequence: CASSQDEGQGSYEQYF. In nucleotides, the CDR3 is TGCGCCAGCAGCCAAGATGAGGGACAGGGGTCCTACGAGCAGTACTTC.

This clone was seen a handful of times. CDR3 DNA: TGTGCCACCAGCAGAGGACAGGACACTTCGGCTGAAGCTTTCTTT. Protein product: CATSRGQDTSAEAFF. The chain has TRBV15 and TRBJ1-1; TRBD1 is a possible D gene (6 bases). V shed 1 base and J shed 6 bases, with 15 bases lying between them. This CDR3 is built from 15 residues. The germline V gene has CDR1 LNHNV and CDR2 YYDKDF (reference sequence).

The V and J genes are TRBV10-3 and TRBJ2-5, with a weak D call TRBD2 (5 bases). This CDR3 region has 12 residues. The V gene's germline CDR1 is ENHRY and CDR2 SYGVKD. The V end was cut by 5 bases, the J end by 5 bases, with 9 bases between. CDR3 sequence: CAISKREETQYF. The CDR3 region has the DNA TGTGCCATCAGTAAAAGGGAGGAGACCCAGTACTTC.

This CDR3 is CASSPLGLTRLEQYF. The CDR3, as DNA: TGCGCCAGCAGCCCCCTGGGACTAACCCGGCTCGAGCAGTACTTC. The genes are TRBV4-1 and TRBJ2-7, with 7 positions matching TRBD2. V lost 4 bases to trimming and J lost 6 bases; unmatched junction nucleotides: 12. Per the germline V gene, CDR1 is MGHRA and CDR2 is YSYEKL. The CDR3 sequence is 15 residues long.

CDR3 sequence (DNA): TGTGCCAGCACCTTGACAGGGCAGTACTACGAGCAGTACTTC. Translating it yields CASTLTGQYYEQYF. This sequence joins TRBV28 and TRBJ2-7, with 7 bases lining up with TRBD1. Germline V lookup: CDR1 MDHEN, CDR2 SYDVKM. V was pared by 7 bases and J by 3 bases, with 9 bases of the junction left unmatched. The CDR3 loop spans 14 amino acids. The full variable domain, rest sourced from reference TRBV28 and TRBJ2-7, is DVKVTQSSRYLVKRTGEKVFLECVQDMDHENMFWYRQDPGLGLRLIYFSYDVKMKEKGDIPEGYSVSREKKERFSLILESASTNQTSMYLCASTLTGQYYEQYFGPGTRLTVT.

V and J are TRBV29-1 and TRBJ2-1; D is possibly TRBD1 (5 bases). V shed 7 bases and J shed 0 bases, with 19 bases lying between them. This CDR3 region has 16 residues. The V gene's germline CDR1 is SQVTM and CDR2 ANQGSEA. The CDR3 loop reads CSALRDSLSSYNEQFF. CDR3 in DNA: TGCAGCGCCCTACGTGACAGCCTGAGCTCCTACAATGAGCAGTTCTTC.

CDR3 nucleotide sequence: TGTGCCATCAGTGGCTATAATGGCAGGGGGGTAGAAGAGACCCAGTACTTC. This encodes CAISGYNGRGVEETQYF. This rearrangement joins TRBV10-3 to TRBJ2-5, with D perhaps matching TRBD1 (7 bases). The CDR3 is 17 amino acids. Trimming removed 4 bases at V and 3 bases at J, with 21 bases between. Germline CDR1 ENHRY, CDR2 SYGVKD.

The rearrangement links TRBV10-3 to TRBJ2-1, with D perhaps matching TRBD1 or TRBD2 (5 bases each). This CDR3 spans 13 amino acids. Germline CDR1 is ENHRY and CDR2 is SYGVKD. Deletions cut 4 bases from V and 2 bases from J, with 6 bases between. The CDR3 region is CAISGGAYNEQFF. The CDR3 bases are TGTGCCATCAGTGGAGGGGCCTACAATGAGCAGTTCTTC.